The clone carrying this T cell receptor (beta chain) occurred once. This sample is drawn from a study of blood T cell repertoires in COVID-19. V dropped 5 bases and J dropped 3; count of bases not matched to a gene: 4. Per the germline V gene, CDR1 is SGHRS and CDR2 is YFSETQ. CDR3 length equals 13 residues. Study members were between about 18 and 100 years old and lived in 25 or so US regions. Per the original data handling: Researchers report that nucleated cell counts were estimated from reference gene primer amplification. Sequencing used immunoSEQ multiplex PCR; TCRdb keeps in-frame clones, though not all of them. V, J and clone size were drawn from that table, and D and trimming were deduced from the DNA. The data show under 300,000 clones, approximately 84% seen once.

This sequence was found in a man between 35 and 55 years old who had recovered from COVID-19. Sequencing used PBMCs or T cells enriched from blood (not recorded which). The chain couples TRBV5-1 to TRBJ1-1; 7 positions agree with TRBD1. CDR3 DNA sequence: TGCGCCAGCAGTCGAACAGGGGACACTGAAGCTTTCTTT. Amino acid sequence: CASSRTGDTEAFF.